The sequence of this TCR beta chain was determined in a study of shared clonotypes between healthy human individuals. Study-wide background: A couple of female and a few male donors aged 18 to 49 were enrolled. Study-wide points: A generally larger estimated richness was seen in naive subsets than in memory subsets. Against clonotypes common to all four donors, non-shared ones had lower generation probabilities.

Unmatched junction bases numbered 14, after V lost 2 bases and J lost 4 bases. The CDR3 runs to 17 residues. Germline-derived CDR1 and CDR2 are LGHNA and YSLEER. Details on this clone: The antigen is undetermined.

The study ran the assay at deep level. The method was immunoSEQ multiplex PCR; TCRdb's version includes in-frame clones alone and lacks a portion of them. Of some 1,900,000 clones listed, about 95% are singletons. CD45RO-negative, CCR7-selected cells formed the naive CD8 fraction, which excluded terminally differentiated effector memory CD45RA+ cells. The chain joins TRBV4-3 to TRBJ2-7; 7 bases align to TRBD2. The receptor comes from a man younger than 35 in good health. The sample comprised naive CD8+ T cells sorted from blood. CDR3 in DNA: TGCGCCAGCAGCCAATCTCCGGCGGGGGAAGGCCTTTACGAGCAGTACTTC. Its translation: CASSQSPAGEGLYEQYF.